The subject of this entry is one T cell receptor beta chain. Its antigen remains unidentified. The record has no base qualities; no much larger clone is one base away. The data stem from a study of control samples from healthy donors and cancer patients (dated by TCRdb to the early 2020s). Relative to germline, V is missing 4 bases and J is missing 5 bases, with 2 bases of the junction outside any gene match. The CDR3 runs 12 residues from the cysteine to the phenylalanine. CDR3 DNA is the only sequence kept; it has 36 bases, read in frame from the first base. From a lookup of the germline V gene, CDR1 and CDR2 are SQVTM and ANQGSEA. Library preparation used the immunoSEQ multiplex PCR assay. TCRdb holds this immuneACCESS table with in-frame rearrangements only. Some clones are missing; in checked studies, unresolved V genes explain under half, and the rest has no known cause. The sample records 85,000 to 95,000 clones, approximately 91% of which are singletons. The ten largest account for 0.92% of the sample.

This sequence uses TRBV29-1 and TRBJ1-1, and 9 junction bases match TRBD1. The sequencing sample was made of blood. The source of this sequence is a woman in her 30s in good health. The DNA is TGCAGCGTTGGACAGGGGGGGACTGAAGCTTTCTTT. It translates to CSVGQGGTEAFF.